Shown below are 19 T cell receptor beta chains from a single sample sequenced in a study of CXCR3-negative and CXCR3-positive naive CD8 T cells. For these TCRs, the target antigens are not known. Researchers prepared the TRB cDNA libraries using 5' RACE with UMI labels. TCRdb reprocessed the 5' RACE reads, keeping one entry per CDR3 protein, no DNA. This sample's table has around 60,000 distinct CDR3 sequences. Study observations and caveats: The TRB CDR3s that CXCR3-positive naive cells carried were more hydrophobic than those of CXCR3-negative naive cells.

Input material: naive CXCR3+ CD8+ T cells from blood. Regarding subset: CD45RO-CCR7+CD27+CD95- naive CD8+ T cells expressing CXCR3 (TNR3+). The receptor source for this set is a human donor in good health. Some clones in this sample may be carry-over from other donors' samples.

The chain recombines TRBV5-8 with TRBJ2-1. CDR3 length: 14 residues. The germline gives CDR1 SGHTS, CDR2 YDEGEE. CDR3 protein: CASSLVGRNNEQFF.

The chain has TRBV7-2 and TRBJ2-3; with no DNA, the TCRdb D assignment of TRBD1 cannot be verified. The germline V gene has CDR1 SGHTA and CDR2 FQGNSA. The CDR3 contains 16 residues. CDR3: CASSSLGPLITDTQYF.

V gene TRBV7-2 combines with J gene TRBJ2-3; with no DNA, the TCRdb D assignment of TRBD1 cannot be verified. The germline V gene has CDR1 SGHTA and CDR2 FQGNSA. The CDR3 runs 16 residues. CDR3 protein: CASSPGQGATTDTQYF.

The chain recombines TRBV25-1 with TRBJ2-2. CDR3 length equals 13 residues. Looked up from germline, CDR1 is MGHDK and CDR2 is SYGVNS. CDR3 loop: CASSEGFNGELFF.

The chain recombines TRBV9 with TRBJ2-5; there is no DNA to check the TCRdb D call of TRBD2. This CDR3 spans 16 amino acids. Germline values: CDR1 SGDLS, CDR2 YYNGEE. CDR3 amino acids: CASSQGDLGEGETQYF.

This chain links TRBV6-1 with TRBJ2-7; TCRdb's D gene call, TRBD1, goes unchecked for lack of DNA. Germline values: CDR1 MNHNS, CDR2 SASEGT. CDR3 length equals 15 residues. The chain's CDR3 is CASSEADRVAYEQYF.

The V and J genes are TRBV12-3 or TRBV12-4 and TRBJ2-1. There are 14 residues in the CDR3. CDR3 in amino acids: CASSPRLGWDEQFF.

The chain employs TRBV20-1 and TRBJ1-1; the TCRdb call, TRBD1, lacks DNA for checking. The V gene's germline CDR1 is DFQATT and CDR2 SNEGSKA (reference sequence). The CDR3 loop spans 17 amino acids. The CDR3 protein is CSARDIVGGLLNTEAFF.

This chain joins TRBV27 and TRBJ2-3. In germline, CDR1 is MNHEY, CDR2 SMNVEV (reference sequence). The CDR3 is 12 amino acids. CDR3 residues: CASSYSGDTQYF.

The chain uses TRBV12-3 or TRBV12-4 and TRBJ2-2; the D call from TCRdb, TRBD2, cannot be confirmed without DNA. The CDR3 contains 16 residues. CDR3 sequence: CASSPLAGGLVGELFF.

The chain recombines TRBV9 with TRBJ2-7; TCRdb's D call, TRBD2, is unchecked because there is no DNA. CDR3 size: 15 residues. The germline gives CDR1 SGDLS, CDR2 YYNGEE. CDR3 loop: CASSVGMGLTYEQYF. Together with reference TRBV9 and TRBJ2-7, the CDR3 gives the full variable domain: DSGVTQTPKHLITATGQRVTLRCSPRSGDLSVYWYQQSLDQGLQFLIQYYNGEERAKGNILERFSAQQFPDLHSELNLSSLELGDSALYFCASSVGMGLTYEQYFGPGTRLTVT.

The CDR3 region is CASSQETGILNGYTF. This rearrangement joins TRBV4-3 to TRBJ1-2; TCRdb proposes TRBD1, but this gene call is untestable without DNA. Germline loops: CDR1 LGHNA, CDR2 YSLEER. The CDR3 consists of 15 residues.

The chain combines TRBV28 with TRBJ2-2; the TRBD2 assignment by TCRdb is unverifiable without DNA. The CDR3 has 12 amino acids. The V gene's germline CDR1 is MDHEN and CDR2 SYDVKM. The CDR3 is CAAAGIAGELFF.

This chain joins TRBV10-3 and TRBJ1-5; the D gene TCRdb calls, TRBD1, cannot be checked with no DNA. Germline V lookup: CDR1 ENHRY, CDR2 SYGVKD. This CDR3 contains 13 residues. The CDR3 here is CATGTVSNQPQHF.

The chain couples TRBV12-3 or TRBV12-4 to TRBJ2-1; TCRdb calls TRBD1, which cannot be checked without DNA. The CDR3 contains 13 residues. The CDR3 region is CASRDRGYNEQFF.

The chain uses TRBV9 and TRBJ2-7; as DNA is missing, the TRBD2 call by TCRdb cannot be tested. Germline values: CDR1 SGDLS, CDR2 YYNGEE. The length of the CDR3 is 16 residues. CDR3 loop: CASSVGVLRPDLKQYF.

The genes are TRBV5-6 and TRBJ2-7; TCRdb's D call of TRBD1 is untestable without DNA. The germline CDR1 and CDR2 sequences are SGHDT and YYEEEE. This CDR3 spans 14 amino acids. CDR3: CASSLGDSAYEQYF.

This chain links TRBV6-2 or TRBV6-3 with TRBJ2-7; TCRdb lists TRBD1, though no DNA is available to test this call. CDR1 and CDR2 (germline): MNHEY, SVGEGT. There are 15 residues in the CDR3. CDR3 sequence: CASSYSNRDVDEQYF.

The V call is TRBV7-6, the J call TRBJ2-1; lacking DNA, the TRBD2 call made by TCRdb goes unchecked. Germline loops: CDR1 SGHVS, CDR2 FNYEAQ. This CDR3 spans 19 amino acids. CDR3: CASSLALGSGGSSYNEQFF.